These 32 T cell receptor beta chains came from one sample sequenced in a study of PD-1 blockade in classical Hodgkin lymphoma. Profiled with immunoSEQ multiplex PCR; TCRdb holds only in-frame clones, not every one. The sample holds some 150,000 clones; 78% are singletons and the top ten take 7.5% to 9.5%. Following autologous stem cell transplantation, relapse occurred in every patient, and exposure to brentuximab vedotin varied. Specimen: peripheral blood mononuclear cells (PBMCs), collected before the second cycle of nivolumab. The receptors shown here come from a human donor with classical Hodgkin lymphoma.

This clone was counted many times. This chain joins TRBV27 and TRBJ2-2; no definite D call. CDR1 and CDR2 (germline): MNHEY, SMNVEV (reference sequence). V lost 3 bases, J lost 5 bases, and 4 bases lay in between. The CDR3 has 12 residues. The CDR3 sequence is CASSFKTGELFF. CDR3 DNA: TGTGCCAGCAGTTTCAAGACCGGGGAGCTGTTTTTT.

V is TRBV5-1 and J is TRBJ1-4; D may be TRBD1 (6 bases). V was cut by 4 bases and J by 5 bases, with 12 bases left in between. The germline gives CDR1 SGHRS, CDR2 YFSETQ. There are 14 residues in the CDR3. The CDR3 region has the DNA TGCGCCAGCAGCCCTACAGGGATGAATGAAAAACTGTTTTTT. Its translation: CASSPTGMNEKLFF.

This chain uses TRBV10-3 with TRBJ1-5; perhaps TRBD1 as D (6 bases). This CDR3 has 13 amino acids. Deletions cut 5 bases from V and 4 bases from J, with 9 bases between. Germline V gene data show CDR1 as ENHRY and CDR2 as SYGVKD. The CDR3 coding sequence is TGTGCCATCAGTCGGACAGAAAATCAGCCCCAGCATTTT. This encodes CAISRTENQPQHF.

The J gene is TRBJ2-7, the V gene TRBV10-3; D gene ambiguous. This CDR3 region has 13 residues. V shed 9 bases and J shed 6 bases, with 18 bases lying between them. Germline V gives CDR1 ENHRY, CDR2 SYGVKD. CDR3 nucleotide sequence: TGTGCCATTAAGGCCCCTACGCTGCCCGAGCAGTACTTC. Protein: CAIKAPTLPEQYF.

V is TRBV6-6 and J is TRBJ2-7, with no clear D. From germline, CDR1 is MNHNY and CDR2 SVGAGI (reference sequence). V lost 0 bases and J 12 bases, leaving 12 bases between the germline ends. This CDR3 has 12 amino acids. The CDR3, as DNA: TGTGCCAGCAGTTACTCGATGGGGTTCTGGTACTTC. Amino acid sequence: CASSYSMGFWYF.

The V call is TRBV7-2, the J call TRBJ2-7, with unresolved D. CDR1 SGHTA and CDR2 FQGNSA come from the germline V gene. The V gene lost 5 bases and the J gene lost 3 bases, with 11 bases spanning the gap. The CDR3 runs to 13 residues. The CDR3 DNA is TGTGCCAGCAGCCCCGGCGGCTACTACGAGCAGTACTTC. Translation gives CASSPGGYYEQYF.

The chain employs TRBV18 and TRBJ2-7, with D possibly matching TRBD1 (7 bases). The CDR3 extends over 13 amino acids. Trimming stripped 2 bases from V and 7 bases from J, with 12 bases between. CDR1 is KGHSH and CDR2 is LQKENI in the germline V gene. The CDR3 sequence is CASSPEGAGEQYF. The CDR3 nucleotides are TGTGCCAGCTCACCAGAGGGGGCGGGGGAGCAGTACTTC.

The V call is TRBV19, the J call TRBJ2-3; the match to TRBD2 covers 15 bases. Germline assignment: CDR1 LNHDA and CDR2 SQIVND (reference sequence). Trimming took 4 bases from V and 5 from J; bases not matched to a gene: 7. This CDR3 is built from 17 residues. In DNA, the CDR3 is TGTGCCAGTAGTACCCCGGGACTAGCGGGAGGCAGAGATACGCAGTATTTT. Its protein product is CASSTPGLAGGRDTQYF.

This chain links TRBV19 with TRBJ2-3, with D perhaps TRBD1 (5 bases). V lost 4 bases and J 0 bases, leaving 14 bases between the germline ends. Germline loops: CDR1 LNHDA, CDR2 SQIVND (reference sequence). The CDR3 extends over 16 amino acids. CDR3 loop: CASSTRTYSSTDTQYF. The CDR3 coding sequence is TGTGCCAGTAGTACGAGGACATACTCTAGCACAGATACGCAGTATTTT.

Only a few counts were recorded for this clone. The chain has TRBV6-5 and TRBJ1-2; no definite D call. The germline V gene encodes CDR1 MNHEY and CDR2 SVGAGI. The CDR3 spans 13 residues. Trimming stripped 2 bases from V and 8 bases from J, with 12 bases between. The CDR3 DNA reads TGTGCCAGCAGTTACATCGGGAGAGGGGGCTACACCTTC. It encodes CASSYIGRGGYTF.

This CDR3 reads CASSRGQASNQPQHF. CDR3 DNA sequence: TGTGCCAGCAGCAGGGGACAGGCCAGCAATCAGCCCCAGCATTTT. This chain connects TRBV7-2 to TRBJ1-5; 8 bases align to TRBD1. This CDR3 has 15 amino acids. Germline V gene data show CDR1 as SGHTA and CDR2 as FQGNSA. The ends lost 5 bases at V and 1 base at J; junction bases unmatched: 4.

The CDR3 coding sequence is TGTGCCAGCAGCTTAGGAGGGGGGAATGAAAAACTGTTTTTT. The encoded protein is CASSLGGGNEKLFF. The chain links TRBV7-2 to TRBJ1-4; D might be TRBD1 (6 bases). Germline V CDR1 and CDR2: SGHTA, FQGNSA. The CDR3 consists of 14 residues. The V and J ends lost 1 base and 5 bases respectively, with 8 bases between them.

This chain connects TRBV7-9 to TRBJ1-5; the match to TRBD1 covers 7 bases. The CDR3 extends over 15 amino acids. The ends lost 1 base at V and 3 bases at J; junction bases unmatched: 3. The germline V gene encodes CDR1 SEHNR and CDR2 FQNEAQ (reference sequence). CDR3 in DNA: TGTGCCAGCAGCTTAGGACAGGGCGACAATCAGCCCCAGCATTTT. Translation: CASSLGQGDNQPQHF. Full variable domain (missing parts from reference TRBV7-9 and TRBJ1-5): DTGVSQNPRHKITKRGQNVTFRCDPISEHNRLYWYRQTLGQGPEFLTYFQNEAQLEKSRLLSDRFSAERPKGSFSTLEIQRTEQGDSAMYLCASSLGQGDNQPQHFGDGTRLSIL.

Only a few counts were recorded for this clone. V gene TRBV7-9 combines with J gene TRBJ1-6; D unresolved. The CDR3 has 15 residues. Trimming left V 0 bases short and J 8 bases short, with 11 bases between. Germline CDR1 reads SEHNR; CDR2 reads FQNEAQ (reference sequence). CDR3 sequence: CASSLALSQDSPLHF. CDR3 nucleotides: TGTGCCAGCAGCTTAGCGCTAAGTCAGGATTCACCCCTCCACTTT. Full variable domain (remainder filled in from reference TRBV7-9 and TRBJ1-6): DTGVSQNPRHKITKRGQNVTFRCDPISEHNRLYWYRQTLGQGPEFLTYFQNEAQLEKSRLLSDRFSAERPKGSFSTLEIQRTEQGDSAMYLCASSLALSQDSPLHFGNGTRLTVT.

This clone has more than one count but fewer than ten. The chain has TRBV19 and TRBJ2-1; TRBD2 matches 7 bases. The CDR3 covers 16 residues. With 10 bases clipped from V and 0 bases from J, the junction kept 12 bases outside the gene matches. The germline V gene encodes CDR1 LNHDA and CDR2 SQIVND (reference sequence). Here the CDR3 DNA reads TGTGCCACTTCATATAGCGGGTTGAGCTCCTACAATGAGCAGTTCTTC. It translates to CATSYSGLSSYNEQFF.

The chain recombines TRBV28 with TRBJ2-5, with D hard to call. This CDR3 comprises 12 residues. The germline V gene has CDR1 MDHEN and CDR2 SYDVKM. V was trimmed by 5 bases and J by 0 bases, leaving 4 bases between them. CDR3 in DNA: TGTGCCAGCAGTCGAAACCAAGAGACCCAGTACTTC. This codes for CASSRNQETQYF.

This clone was detected many times. The V gene is TRBV6-6, the J gene TRBJ2-6; D is ambiguous. The V end lost 5 bases, the J end lost 4 bases, and 12 bases lay between the germline ends. This CDR3 is built from 15 residues. Germline V CDR1 and CDR2: MNHNY, SVGAGI (reference sequence). The CDR3 region is CASSTSEAGANVLTF. The CDR3 DNA reads TGTGCCAGCAGTACCTCGGAAGCGGGGGCCAACGTCCTGACTTTC.

The rearrangement uses TRBV30 and TRBJ2-7; 8 bases map to TRBD1. This CDR3 has 14 residues. Germline CDR1 and CDR2: GTSNPN and SVGIG (reference sequence). V lost 2 bases and J lost 1; bases outside the gene matches: 4. For the CDR3, the DNA is TGTGCCTGGAGTTTACAGGGGGAATCCTACGAGCAGTACTTC. It translates to CAWSLQGESYEQYF.

The rearrangement uses TRBV7-2 and TRBJ2-2; D is perhaps TRBD2 (5 bases). The CDR3 consists of 14 residues. Germline CDR1 SGHTA, CDR2 FQGNSA. V lost 1 base and J 6 bases, leaving 9 bases between the germline ends. The CDR3 DNA sequence: TGTGCCAGCAGCTTAGTAAGAGCGGCCGGGGAGCTGTTTTTT. Amino acids: CASSLVRAAGELFF.

The chain employs TRBV27 and TRBJ2-1; possible D gene TRBD2, 6 bases. The germline V gene encodes CDR1 MNHEY and CDR2 SMNVEV (reference sequence). Trimming took off 6 bases at V and 4 bases at J, with 16 bases between the two ends. This CDR3 has 15 amino acids. The CDR3 DNA reads TGTGCCAGCAGACTTAGCGGCGCCGCATACAATGAGCAGTTCTTC. This gives the protein CASRLSGAAYNEQFF.

The rearrangement links TRBV5-6 to TRBJ1-1; weak D call: TRBD1 (5 bases). The CDR3 has 14 residues. Germline CDR1 is SGHDT and CDR2 is YYEEEE. Trimming shortened V by 0 bases and J by 0 bases, and 6 bases separated the two germline ends. CDR3 residues: CASSLEGMNTEAFF. CDR3 DNA sequence: TGTGCCAGCAGCTTGGAGGGGATGAACACTGAAGCTTTCTTT.

The chain uses TRBV19 and TRBJ1-2; D might be TRBD1 (5 bases). CDR3 length equals 16 residues. V lost 5 bases and J lost 3, with 19 bases in between. CDR1 is LNHDA and CDR2 is SQIVND in the germline V gene (reference sequence). CDR3 protein: CASSAASLGRDYGYTF. For the CDR3, the DNA is TGTGCCAGTAGTGCCGCTAGCCTGGGACGGGACTATGGCTACACCTTC.

The rearrangement links TRBV30 to TRBJ1-3; D uncertain. This CDR3 spans 18 amino acids. Germline assignment: CDR1 GTSNPN and CDR2 SVGIG (reference sequence). The V end lost 3 bases, the J end lost 0 bases, and 21 bases lay between the germline ends. CDR3 residues: CAWSPSGRVPRSGNTIYF. The CDR3 DNA reads as TGTGCCTGGAGCCCATCGGGTAGGGTTCCTCGCTCTGGAAACACCATATATTTT.

The V and J genes are TRBV29-1 and TRBJ2-7, with D tentatively TRBD2 (5 bases). The CDR3 spans 13 residues. Per germline, CDR1 SQVTM and CDR2 ANQGSEA. V lost 5 bases and J lost 6, with 17 bases in between. The CDR3: CSVRLAAFSEQYF. CDR3 DNA: TGCAGCGTTCGCCTAGCAGCCTTCTCCGAGCAGTACTTC.

This chain connects TRBV2 to TRBJ1-4; no clear D gene. Trimming left V 3 bases short and J 6 bases short, with 8 bases between. Germline assignment: CDR1 SNHLY and CDR2 FYNNEI. This CDR3 is 13 amino acids long. CDR3 nucleotides: TGTGCCAGCAGTGAGCTCCCCTATGAAAAACTGTTTTTT. Residues: CASSELPYEKLFF.

The chain is built from TRBV14 and TRBJ1-1; D uncertain. Germline values: CDR1 SGHDN, CDR2 FVKESK. The CDR3 length is 13 residues. Trimming shortened V by 4 bases and J by 6 bases, and 12 bases separated the two germline ends. The CDR3 nucleotides are TGTGCCAGCAGCCCGGACGGTCTGGCTGAAGCTTTCTTT. This gives the protein CASSPDGLAEAFF.

V usage is TRBV5-6 and J usage is TRBJ2-7, with a possible D match to TRBD1 (6 bases). The V gene lost 4 bases and the J gene lost 3 bases, with 11 bases spanning the gap. The CDR3 spans 13 residues. CDR1 is SGHDT and CDR2 is YYEEEE in the germline V gene. In DNA form, the CDR3 reads TGTGCCAGCAGCCACCCGGACAGCTACGAGCAGTACTTC. It translates to CASSHPDSYEQYF.

This clone has at least ten counts. This chain joins TRBV28 and TRBJ1-2; no reliable D call. The germline CDR1 and CDR2 sequences are MDHEN and SYDVKM. The CDR3 has 11 amino acids. The V gene lost 8 bases and the J gene lost 4 bases, with 8 bases spanning the gap. CDR3: CASLDGYGYTF. The CDR3 nucleotides read TGTGCCAGCCTTGACGGCTATGGCTACACCTTC.

The V call is TRBV10-3, the J call TRBJ2-1; TRBD2 agrees at 8 bases. The CDR3 contains 13 residues. V shed 7 bases and J 5 bases; nucleotides not matched to a gene: 4. Germline V gene lookup returns CDR1 ENHRY and CDR2 SYGVKD. In nucleotides, the CDR3 is TGTGCCATCAAAGGGACTAGTAACAATGAGCAGTTCTTC. Translating it yields CAIKGTSNNEQFF.

As to this clone: Other DNA sequences in the sample encode the same CDR3. The chain is built from TRBV5-1 and TRBJ2-3, with D unclear. Germline V gives CDR1 SGHRS, CDR2 YFSETQ. This CDR3 comprises 13 residues. Trimming left V 2 bases short and J 1 base short, with 5 bases between. CDR3 protein: CASSFWGTDTQYF. The CDR3 region has the DNA TGCGCCAGCAGCTTCTGGGGCACAGATACGCAGTATTTT.

The J gene is TRBJ1-5, the V gene TRBV6-6, with D uncertain. The CDR3 is made up of 13 amino acids. CDR1 is MNHNY, CDR2 SVGAGI, per germline (reference sequence). V lost 4 bases and J 4 bases, leaving 8 bases between the germline ends. The CDR3 sequence: CASSSGFNQPQHF. The CDR3 DNA sequence: TGTGCCAGCAGTTCGGGATTTAATCAGCCCCAGCATTTT.

The genes are TRBV10-3 and TRBJ1-1; a weak D match, TRBD1 (5 bases). The V gene's germline CDR1 is ENHRY and CDR2 SYGVKD. V shed 0 bases and J shed 4 bases, with 12 bases lying between them. CDR3 size: 15 residues. This CDR3 is CAISESGGLGTEAFF. The CDR3 bases are TGTGCCATCAGTGAGTCGGGGGGTTTGGGCACTGAAGCTTTCTTT.